The next 20 T cell receptor beta chains were all read from a single sample in a study of shared T cell receptors in the human thymus. Measured with immunoSEQ multiplex PCR; TCRdb has only the in-frame clones, and not every one. The repertoire includes about 660,000 clones, more than 75% of them detected once, and roughly 0.0089% sits in the top ten. The same data also contributed to another study, on human thymus T cells.

The sequencing input was thymocytes. The receptor set was obtained from a boy less than two years old with a congenital heart defect.

CDR3 loop: CASSLWGRFYEQYF. The CDR3 DNA reads as TGCGCCAGCAGCTTGTGGGGCAGGTTCTACGAGCAGTACTTC. The chain links TRBV5-1 to TRBJ2-7, with D perhaps matching TRBD1 (5 bases). This CDR3 is built from 14 residues. CDR1 is SGHRS and CDR2 is YFSETQ in the germline V gene. Trimming left V 1 base short and J 3 bases short, with 11 bases between.

The rearrangement uses TRBV12-5 and TRBJ1-1, with D uncertain. The CDR3 totals 15 residues. Germline V lookup: CDR1 LGHNT, CDR2 FRNRAP. Trimming took off 1 base at V and 5 bases at J, with 14 bases between the two ends. In DNA form, the CDR3 reads TGTGCTAGTGGTTTGGGTATCGGGGAAAGGACTGAAGCTTTCTTT. Its translation: CASGLGIGERTEAFF.

The genes are TRBV27 and TRBJ1-4; TRBD1 agrees at 7 bases. The V gene end was trimmed by 5 bases and the J gene end by 4 bases; junction bases not matched to a gene: 7. Germline V gene data show CDR1 as MNHEY and CDR2 as SMNVEV (reference sequence). CDR3 size: 15 residues. The CDR3 loop reads CASSPQGVFNEKLFF. The CDR3, as DNA: TGTGCCAGCAGTCCCCAGGGGGTGTTTAATGAAAAACTGTTTTTT.

The J gene is TRBJ1-1, the V gene TRBV18; TRBD1 might be the D (5 bases). The CDR3 covers 15 residues. V lost 3 bases to trimming and J lost 8 bases, with 19 bases between them. Germline V gene sequence: CDR1 KGHSH, CDR2 LQKENI. CDR3 DNA: TGTGCCAGCTCACCCGAGGGGACTACACTCTCAGAAGCTTTCTTT. Protein: CASSPEGTTLSEAFF.

The table lists this clone with a count of one. The chain has TRBV4-2 and TRBJ2-7, with a tentative D call TRBD2 (5 bases). From germline, CDR1 is LGHNA and CDR2 YNFKEQ. The CDR3 runs to 21 residues. V was trimmed by 0 bases and J by 7 bases, leaving 34 bases between them. The CDR3 is CASSQDPSSLGGEVKGAEQYF. The CDR3 region has the DNA TGTGCCAGCAGCCAAGATCCCAGTAGTTTAGGAGGTGAAGTCAAGGGAGCGGAGCAGTACTTC.

CDR3 amino acids: CASRPTVAGWADTQYF. The DNA for the CDR3 is TGTGCCAGTAGACCAACCGTCGCAGGGTGGGCAGATACGCAGTATTTT. This chain joins TRBV19 and TRBJ2-3; TRBD1 is a possible D gene (5 bases). The V gene lost 6 bases and the J gene lost 4 bases, with 20 bases spanning the gap. The length of the CDR3 is 16 residues. Germline V gene data show CDR1 as LNHDA and CDR2 as SQIVND (reference sequence).

The chain uses TRBV14 and TRBJ2-7, with D possibly TRBD2 on 6 matching bases. Germline assignment: CDR1 SGHDN and CDR2 FVKESK. This CDR3 spans 16 amino acids. V was pared by 1 base and J by 3 bases, with 16 bases between. CDR3 sequence (DNA): TGTGCCAGCAGCCAAGCCACGGTAGCGGACAACTACGAGCAGTACTTC. It translates to CASSQATVADNYEQYF.

This chain links TRBV28 with TRBJ2-3, with 10 positions matching TRBD1. The CDR3 spans 16 residues. Germline-derived CDR1 and CDR2 are MDHEN and SYDVKM. Trimming removed 2 bases from V and 5 bases from J; junction bases left unmatched: 7. The CDR3 here is CASSLPPGTGVDTQYF. The CDR3 coding sequence is TGTGCCAGCAGTTTACCCCCCGGGACAGGGGTAGATACGCAGTATTTT.

The chain carries TRBV29-1 and TRBJ1-1; possibly TRBD1 for D (6 bases). The CDR3 covers 13 residues. Germline V gives CDR1 SQVTM, CDR2 ANQGSEA. V lost 4 bases and J lost 6, with 15 bases in between. The CDR3 loop is CSVVGGPKAEAFF. The CDR3 DNA follows: TGCAGCGTTGTAGGGGGACCTAAGGCTGAAGCTTTCTTT. The full variable domain, completed using reference TRBV29-1 and TRBJ1-1, is SAVISQKPSRDICQRGTSLTIQCQVDSQVTMMFWYRQQPGQSLTLIATANQGSEATYESGFVIDKFPISRPNLTFSTLTVSNMSPEDSSIYLCSVVGGPKAEAFFGQGTRLTVV.

This chain joins TRBV29-1 and TRBJ1-1; D not certain. Germline V gene lookup returns CDR1 SQVTM and CDR2 ANQGSEA. This CDR3 has 13 amino acids. Trimming removed 4 bases at V and 3 bases at J, with 12 bases between. The CDR3 DNA reads as TGCAGCGTTGGGGCAACTTTGGACACTGAAGCTTTCTTT. This translates into CSVGATLDTEAFF.

The table lists this clone with a count of one. V usage is TRBV4-3 and J usage is TRBJ1-1, with D unresolved. This CDR3 has 13 amino acids. Germline V gives CDR1 LGHNA, CDR2 YSLEER. Trimming stripped 3 bases from V and 5 bases from J, with 10 bases between. The CDR3 protein is CASSQAPGTEAFF. The DNA for the CDR3 is TGCGCCAGCAGCCAGGCCCCGGGTACTGAAGCTTTCTTT.

The CDR3 DNA sequence: TGCGCCAGCAGCCAAGAACTAATCTCTGACGGGAGGACCGAGCAGTACTTC. Translating it yields CASSQELISDGRTEQYF. This chain joins TRBV4-3 and TRBJ2-7, with 7 bases aligning to TRBD2. Germline V gene lookup returns CDR1 LGHNA and CDR2 YSLEER. With 0 bases clipped from V and 6 bases from J, the junction kept 14 bases outside the gene matches. CDR3 length equals 17 residues.

The chain recombines TRBV5-4 with TRBJ2-5, with D maybe TRBD2 (5 bases). The germline V and J ends were trimmed by 1 base and 5 bases, with 15 bases remaining between them. Germline CDR1 reads SGHNT; CDR2 reads YYREEE (reference sequence). The CDR3 loop spans 15 amino acids. CDR3 bases: TGTGCCAGCAGCTTGACGTCGTCGGGGAACGAGACCCAGTACTTC. Protein product: CASSLTSSGNETQYF.

The V call is TRBV6-5, the J call TRBJ2-7; TRBD1 agrees at 7 bases. CDR3 length: 15 amino acids. V lost 6 bases and J lost 2; bases outside the gene matches: 10. CDR1 and CDR2 from the germline V gene are MNHEY and SVGAGI. CDR3 protein: CASSRRRDSTYEQYF. As DNA, the CDR3 is TGTGCCAGCAGCCGCCGTAGGGACAGCACCTACGAGCAGTACTTC.

V is TRBV5-6 and J is TRBJ2-5; 11 positions match TRBD1. CDR1 and CDR2 from the germline V gene are SGHDT and YYEEEE. V dropped 4 bases and J dropped 5; count of bases not matched to a gene: 7. The CDR3 extends over 15 amino acids. In DNA form, the CDR3 reads TGTGCCAGCAGCCCAGGACAGGGGGCTTATGAGACCCAGTACTTC. Translating it yields CASSPGQGAYETQYF.

The chain is built from TRBV5-6 and TRBJ2-7; TRBD2 matches at 13 bases. The CDR3 extends over 18 amino acids. With 4 bases clipped from V and 3 bases from J, the junction kept 13 bases outside the gene matches. CDR1 is SGHDT and CDR2 is YYEEEE in the germline V gene. CDR3: CASSLGLAGQKTYYEQYF. CDR3 DNA sequence: TGTGCCAGCAGCCTGGGACTAGCGGGACAAAAGACTTACTACGAGCAGTACTTC.

The V gene is TRBV19, the J gene TRBJ1-1; TRBD1 agrees at 8 bases. V lost 9 bases to trimming and J lost 1 base; unmatched junction nucleotides: 4. There are 13 residues in the CDR3. Germline assignment: CDR1 LNHDA and CDR2 SQIVND (reference sequence). CDR3 bases: TGTGCCAGCGGACAGGGAGGGAACACTGAAGCTTTCTTT. It is translated as CASGQGGNTEAFF.

The chain has TRBV27 and TRBJ2-7; D is perhaps TRBD2 (6 bases). The germline V gene encodes CDR1 MNHEY and CDR2 SMNVEV (reference sequence). The CDR3 runs 13 residues. Trimming removed 6 bases at V and 3 bases at J, with 12 bases between. The CDR3 region has the DNA TGTGCCAGCAGGGTGGGACTCCTCTACGAGCAGTACTTC. Translating gives CASRVGLLYEQYF.

V is TRBV27 and J is TRBJ2-7; TRBD2 matches 10 bases. This CDR3 is built from 15 residues. J gave up 7 bases and V 5 bases, and 11 bases lay outside the gene matches. In germline, CDR1 is MNHEY, CDR2 SMNVEV (reference sequence). The CDR3 region has the DNA TGTGCCAGCAGTCCTCGACTAGCGGGTAGAGGGGAGCAGTACTTC. This encodes CASSPRLAGRGEQYF.

CDR3 sequence (DNA): TGTGCCAGCAGCGACAAGGACAGCGAATCCGGGGAGCTGTTTTTT. As protein: CASSDKDSESGELFF. V gene TRBV7-3 combines with J gene TRBJ2-2, with TRBD1 as a possible D gene (6 bases). The V and J ends lost 5 bases and 6 bases respectively, with 16 bases between them. CDR1 SGHTA and CDR2 FQGTGA come from the germline V gene. This CDR3 has 15 residues.